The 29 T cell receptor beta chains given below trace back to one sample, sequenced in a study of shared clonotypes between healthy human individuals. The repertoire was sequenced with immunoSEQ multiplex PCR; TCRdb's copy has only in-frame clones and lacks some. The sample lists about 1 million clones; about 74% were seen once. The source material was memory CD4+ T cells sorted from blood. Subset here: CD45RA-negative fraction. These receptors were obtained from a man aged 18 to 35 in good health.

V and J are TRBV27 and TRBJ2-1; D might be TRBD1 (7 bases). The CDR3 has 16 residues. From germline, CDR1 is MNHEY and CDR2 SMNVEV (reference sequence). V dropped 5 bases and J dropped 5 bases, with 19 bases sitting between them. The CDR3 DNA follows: TGTGCCAGCAGTACCCGGACAGGAGGGAAAAACAATGAGCAGTTCTTC. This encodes CASSTRTGGKNNEQFF.

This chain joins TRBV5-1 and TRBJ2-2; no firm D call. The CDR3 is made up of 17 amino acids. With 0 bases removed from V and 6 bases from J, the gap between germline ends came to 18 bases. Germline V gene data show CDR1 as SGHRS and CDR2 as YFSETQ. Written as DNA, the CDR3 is TGCGCCAGCAGCTTGGTAGGAAGTAGCCAACTCGCCGGGGAGCTGTTTTTT. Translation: CASSLVGSSQLAGELFF.

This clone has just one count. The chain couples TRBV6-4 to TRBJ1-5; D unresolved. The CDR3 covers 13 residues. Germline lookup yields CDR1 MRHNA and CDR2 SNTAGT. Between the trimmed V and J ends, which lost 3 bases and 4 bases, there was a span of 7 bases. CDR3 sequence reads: CASSEQENQPQHF. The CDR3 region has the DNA TGTGCCAGCAGTGAACAAGAAAATCAGCCCCAGCATTTT.

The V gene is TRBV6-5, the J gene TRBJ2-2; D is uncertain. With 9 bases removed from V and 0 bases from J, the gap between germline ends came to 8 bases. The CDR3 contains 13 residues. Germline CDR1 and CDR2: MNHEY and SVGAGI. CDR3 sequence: CASKNTNTGELFF. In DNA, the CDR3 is TGTGCCAGTAAAAATACGAACACCGGGGAGCTGTTTTTT.

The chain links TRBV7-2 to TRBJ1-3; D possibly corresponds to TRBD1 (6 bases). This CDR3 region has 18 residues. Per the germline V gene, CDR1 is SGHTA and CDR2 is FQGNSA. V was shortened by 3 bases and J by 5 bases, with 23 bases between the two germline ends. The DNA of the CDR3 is TGTGCCAGCAGCTTTGATAATTATGCCGGGGGGCGAAGAAACACCATATATTTT. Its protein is CASSFDNYAGGRRNTIYF.

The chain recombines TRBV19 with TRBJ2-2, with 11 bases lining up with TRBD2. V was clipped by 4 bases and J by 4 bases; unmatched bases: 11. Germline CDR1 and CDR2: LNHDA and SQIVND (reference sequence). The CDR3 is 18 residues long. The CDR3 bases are TGTGCCAGTAGTACCTTATCGACTAGCGGGAAAGGCACCGGGGAGCTGTTTTTT. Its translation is CASSTLSTSGKGTGELFF.

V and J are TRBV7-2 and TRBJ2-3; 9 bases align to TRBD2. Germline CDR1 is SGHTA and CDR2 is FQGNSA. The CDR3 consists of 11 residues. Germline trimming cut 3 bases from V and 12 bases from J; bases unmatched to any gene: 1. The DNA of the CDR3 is TGTGCCAGCAGCTTTAGCGGGGGCCAGTATTTT. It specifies CASSFSGGQYF.

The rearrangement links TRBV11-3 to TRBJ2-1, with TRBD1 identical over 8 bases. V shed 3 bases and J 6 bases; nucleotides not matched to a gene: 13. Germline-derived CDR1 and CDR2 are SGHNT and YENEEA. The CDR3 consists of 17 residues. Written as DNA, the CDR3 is TGTGCCAGCAGCTTTTCATTGGCAGGGGGCGTCATCAATGAGCAGTTCTTC. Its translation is CASSFSLAGGVINEQFF.

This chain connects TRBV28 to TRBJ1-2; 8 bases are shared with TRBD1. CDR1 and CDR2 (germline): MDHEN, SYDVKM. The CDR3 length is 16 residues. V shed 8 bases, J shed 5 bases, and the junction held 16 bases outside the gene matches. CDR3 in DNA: TGTGCCAGCCTACCCACCGGAGGACAGGGATCATATGGCTACACCTTC. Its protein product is CASLPTGGQGSYGYTF.

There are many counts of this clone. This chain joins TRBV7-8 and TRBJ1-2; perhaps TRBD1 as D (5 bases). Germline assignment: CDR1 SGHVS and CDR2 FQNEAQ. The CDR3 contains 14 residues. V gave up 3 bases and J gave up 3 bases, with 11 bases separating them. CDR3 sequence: CASSLGGLHYGYTF. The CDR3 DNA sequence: TGTGCCAGCAGCTTGGGGGGATTGCACTATGGCTACACCTTC.

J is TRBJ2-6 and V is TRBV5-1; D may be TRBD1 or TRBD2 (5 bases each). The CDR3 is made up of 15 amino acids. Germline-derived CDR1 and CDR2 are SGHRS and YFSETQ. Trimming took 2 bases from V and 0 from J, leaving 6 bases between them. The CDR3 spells CASSFGGSGANVLTF. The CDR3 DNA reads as TGCGCCAGCAGCTTTGGGGGCTCTGGGGCCAACGTCCTGACTTTC.

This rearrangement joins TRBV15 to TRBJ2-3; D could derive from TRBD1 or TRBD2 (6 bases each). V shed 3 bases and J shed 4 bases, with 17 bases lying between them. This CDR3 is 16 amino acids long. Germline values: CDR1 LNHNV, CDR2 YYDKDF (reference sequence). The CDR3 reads CATSSPTGTVADTQYF. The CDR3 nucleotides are TGTGCCACCAGCAGTCCAACAGGGACTGTCGCAGATACGCAGTATTTT. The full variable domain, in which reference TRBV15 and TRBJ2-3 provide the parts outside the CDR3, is DAMVIQNPRYQVTQFGKPVTLSCSQTLNHNVMYWYQQKSSQAPKLLFHYYDKDFNNEADTPDNFQSRRPNTSFCFLDIRSPGLGDTAMYLCATSSPTGTVADTQYFGPGTRLTVL.

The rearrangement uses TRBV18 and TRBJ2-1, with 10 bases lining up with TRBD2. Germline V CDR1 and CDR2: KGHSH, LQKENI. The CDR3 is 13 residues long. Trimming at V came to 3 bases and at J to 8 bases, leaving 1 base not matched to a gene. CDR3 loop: CASSPGTSDEQFF. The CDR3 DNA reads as TGTGCCAGCTCACCCGGGACTAGCGATGAGCAGTTCTTC.

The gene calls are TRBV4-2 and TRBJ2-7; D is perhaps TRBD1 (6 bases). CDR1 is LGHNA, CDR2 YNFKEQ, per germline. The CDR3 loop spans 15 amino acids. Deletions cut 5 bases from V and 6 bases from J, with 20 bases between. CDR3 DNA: TGTGCCAGCAGCACCCGTGAACAGGGTCCGGTCGAGCAGTACTTC. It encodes CASSTREQGPVEQYF.

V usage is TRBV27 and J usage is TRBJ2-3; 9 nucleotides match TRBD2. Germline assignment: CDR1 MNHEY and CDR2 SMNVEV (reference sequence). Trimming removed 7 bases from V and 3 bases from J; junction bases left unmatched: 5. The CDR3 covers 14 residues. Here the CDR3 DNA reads TGTGCCAGCAAGGCGGGGGGGAGGACAGATACGCAGTATTTT. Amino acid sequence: CASKAGGRTDTQYF.

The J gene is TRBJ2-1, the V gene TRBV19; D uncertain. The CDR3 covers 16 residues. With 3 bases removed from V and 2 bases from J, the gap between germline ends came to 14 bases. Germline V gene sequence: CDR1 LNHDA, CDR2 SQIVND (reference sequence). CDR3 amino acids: CASSIQGQSTYNEQFF. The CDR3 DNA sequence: TGTGCCAGTAGTATTCAAGGGCAGTCTACCTACAATGAGCAGTTCTTC.

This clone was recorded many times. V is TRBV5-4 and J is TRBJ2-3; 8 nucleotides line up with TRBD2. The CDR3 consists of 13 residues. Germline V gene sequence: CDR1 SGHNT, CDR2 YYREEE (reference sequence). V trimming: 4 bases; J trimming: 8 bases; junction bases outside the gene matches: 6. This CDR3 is CASSIRGGGTQYF. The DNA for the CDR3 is TGTGCCAGCAGCATTCGGGGGGGTGGTACGCAGTATTTT.

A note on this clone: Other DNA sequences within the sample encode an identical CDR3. The CDR3 loop reads CATSRDLAGGSTDTQYF. The CDR3 region has the DNA TGTGCCACCAGCAGAGATCTGGCGGGAGGGAGCACAGATACGCAGTATTTT. V gene TRBV15 combines with J gene TRBJ2-3; TRBD2 matches 9 bases. The CDR3 totals 17 residues. With V trimmed by 0 bases and J by 0 bases, 4 bases remained unmatched. Germline CDR1 is LNHNV and CDR2 is YYDKDF (reference sequence).

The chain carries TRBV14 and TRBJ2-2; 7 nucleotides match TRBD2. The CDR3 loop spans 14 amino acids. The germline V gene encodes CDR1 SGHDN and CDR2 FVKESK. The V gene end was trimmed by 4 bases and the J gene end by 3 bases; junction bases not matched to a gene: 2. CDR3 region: CASSLREYTGELFF. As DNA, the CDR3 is TGTGCCAGCAGCCTGCGGGAGTACACCGGGGAGCTGTTTTTT.

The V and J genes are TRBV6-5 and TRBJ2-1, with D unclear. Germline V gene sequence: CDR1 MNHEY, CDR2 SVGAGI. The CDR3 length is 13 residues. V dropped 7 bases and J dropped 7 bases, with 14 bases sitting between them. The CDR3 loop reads CASKALYLNEQFF. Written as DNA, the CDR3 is TGTGCCAGCAAGGCGTTATATTTAAATGAGCAGTTCTTC.

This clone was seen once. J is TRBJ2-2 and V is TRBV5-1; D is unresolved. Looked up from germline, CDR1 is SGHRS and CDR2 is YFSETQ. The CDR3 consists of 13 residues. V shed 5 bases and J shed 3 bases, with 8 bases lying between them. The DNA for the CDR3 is TGCGCCAGCAGGCATGACTACACCGGGGAGCTGTTTTTT. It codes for CASRHDYTGELFF.

CDR3 coding DNA: TGTGCCAGCAGCTTAGGTTGGGGGCTAGAGACCCAGTACTTC. It translates to CASSLGWGLETQYF. The chain recombines TRBV7-2 with TRBJ2-5; D is perhaps TRBD1 (6 bases). The V gene lost 1 base and the J gene lost 4 bases, with 10 bases spanning the gap. Germline-derived CDR1 and CDR2 are SGHTA and FQGNSA. This CDR3 spans 14 amino acids.

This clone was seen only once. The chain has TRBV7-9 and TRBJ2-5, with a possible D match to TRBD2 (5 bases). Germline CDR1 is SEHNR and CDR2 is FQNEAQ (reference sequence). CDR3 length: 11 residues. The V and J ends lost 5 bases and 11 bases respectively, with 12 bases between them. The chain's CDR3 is CASSPGENQYF. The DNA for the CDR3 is TGTGCCAGCAGCCCCGGGGAGAATCAGTACTTC.

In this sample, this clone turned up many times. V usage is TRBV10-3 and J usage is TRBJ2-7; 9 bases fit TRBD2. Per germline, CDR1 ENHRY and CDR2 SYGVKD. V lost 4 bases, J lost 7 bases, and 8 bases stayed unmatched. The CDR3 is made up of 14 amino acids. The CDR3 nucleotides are TGTGCCATCAGTGGGAGTAGCGGGAGTGGTGAGCAGTACTTC. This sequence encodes CAISGSSGSGEQYF.

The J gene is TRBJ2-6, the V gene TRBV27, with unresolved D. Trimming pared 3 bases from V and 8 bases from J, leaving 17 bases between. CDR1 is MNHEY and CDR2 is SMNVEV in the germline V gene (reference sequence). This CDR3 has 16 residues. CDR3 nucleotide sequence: TGTGCCAGCAGTTTTGTTAGAGGAGAGCCGTCCAACGTCCTGACTTTC. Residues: CASSFVRGEPSNVLTF.

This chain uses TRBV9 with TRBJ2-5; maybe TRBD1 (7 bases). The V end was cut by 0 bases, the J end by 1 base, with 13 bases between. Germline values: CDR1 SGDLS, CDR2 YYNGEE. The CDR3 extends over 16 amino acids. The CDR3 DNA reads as TGTGCCAGCAGCGTAGGGAGGGGGCGTACCCAAGAGACCCAGTACTTC. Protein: CASSVGRGRTQETQYF.

CDR3 bases: TGTGCCAGTAGTTCCCCCACCCCCGGAGGTGGCTATGGCTACACCTTC. It encodes CASSSPTPGGGYGYTF. V and J are TRBV19 and TRBJ1-2; D is ambiguous. V lost 5 bases and J 4 bases, leaving 20 bases between the germline ends. CDR1 is LNHDA and CDR2 is SQIVND in the germline V gene (reference sequence). The CDR3 contains 16 residues.

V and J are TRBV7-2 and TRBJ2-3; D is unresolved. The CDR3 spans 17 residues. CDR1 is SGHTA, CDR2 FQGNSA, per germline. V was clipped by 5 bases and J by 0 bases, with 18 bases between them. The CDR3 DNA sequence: TGTGCCAGCAGCCCCCTAAGGGCTAAGGGAAGCACAGATACGCAGTATTTT. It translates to CASSPLRAKGSTDTQYF.

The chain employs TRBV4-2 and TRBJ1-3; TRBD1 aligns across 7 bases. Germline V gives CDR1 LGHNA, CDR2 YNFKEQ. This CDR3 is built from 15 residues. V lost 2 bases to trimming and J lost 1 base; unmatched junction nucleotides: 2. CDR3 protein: CASSQPTGSGNTIYF. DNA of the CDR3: TGTGCCAGCAGCCAACCGACAGGGTCTGGAAACACCATATATTTT.